The clone carrying this T cell receptor (beta chain) qualifies as medium-sized. Antigen: not known. TCRbeta library preparation incorporated unique molecular identifiers. TCRdb itself ran the PCR reads through MiXCR, one entry per CDR3 protein. The profile shows approximately 6,400 distinct CDR3 sequences, approximately 14% of them singletons. These data are taken from a study of T-cell reconstitution after alpha-beta-depleted transplantation in children. Study results and limitations: It was reported that alpha-beta T cells came from several hundred expanded graft clones (about two months after transplant). One year post-transplant, T-cell counts and diversity were largely derived from T cells produced anew. Several patients had high TCRbeta diversity at day 60; it came from surviving recipient T cells and thymic progenitors.

The V gene's germline CDR1 is SGHRS and CDR2 YFSETQ. The CDR3 covers 15 residues. V lost 4 bases to trimming and J lost 3 bases; unmatched junction nucleotides: 10. The sequence was collected from a boy younger than 18 with acute lymphoblastic leukemia, due to receive a stem cell transplant. Source: PBMCs, taken before TCRalphabeta/CD19-depleted stem cell transplant. The chain is built from TRBV5-1 and TRBJ2-7; 7 nucleotides match TRBD1. CDR3 nucleotide sequence: TGCGCCAGCAGCCCGGAATGGACAGGTGGCTACGAGCAGTACTTC. Protein product: CASSPEWTGGYEQYF.